The 20 T cell receptor beta chains in this list originate from one sample, sequenced in a study of blood T cell repertoires in COVID-19. Method: immunoSEQ multiplex PCR; TCRdb's copy keeps in-frame clones and lacks some. The sample holds approximately 63,000 clones, 86% seen once. The material sequenced was peripheral blood. The receptors were gathered from a woman older than 75 with acute or convalescent COVID-19.

This chain links TRBV20-1 with TRBJ2-1, with D tentatively TRBD2 (6 bases). Deletions cut 3 bases from V and 8 bases from J, with 20 bases between. The CDR3 runs 15 residues. Germline V lookup: CDR1 DFQATT, CDR2 SNEGSKA (reference sequence). This chain's CDR3 is CSASFIKRATHEQFF. The CDR3 bases are TGCAGTGCTAGTTTTATCAAGCGGGCGACCCATGAGCAGTTCTTC.

The chain couples TRBV27 to TRBJ2-3; D is unresolved. The V end lost 5 bases, the J end lost 3 bases, and 9 bases lay between the germline ends. Looked up from germline, CDR1 is MNHEY and CDR2 is SMNVEV (reference sequence). CDR3 size: 13 residues. The CDR3: CASSPTLTDTQYF. Here the CDR3 DNA reads TGTGCCAGCAGTCCGACTCTAACAGATACGCAGTATTTT.

J is TRBJ2-3 and V is TRBV7-6; 9 bases line up with TRBD1. Trimming took 5 bases from V and 5 from J; bases not matched to a gene: 8. The CDR3 is 15 residues long. Germline V lookup: CDR1 SGHVS, CDR2 FNYEAQ. CDR3 DNA: TGTGCCAGCAGCCTCCGGACAGGGGAACGAGATACGCAGTATTTT. This codes for CASSLRTGERDTQYF.

The chain is built from TRBV3-1 (or the pseudogene TRBV3-2) and TRBJ1-1, with a weak D call TRBD1 (5 bases). CDR3 length equals 15 residues. Germline assignment: CDR1 LGHDT and CDR2 YNNKEL (reference sequence). Trimming pared 2 bases from V and 6 bases from J, leaving 16 bases between. The CDR3 is CASSQISRGQSEAFF. The CDR3 nucleotides are TGTGCCAGCAGCCAAATCTCAAGGGGCCAATCTGAAGCTTTCTTT.

This chain connects TRBV7-2 to TRBJ2-3; TRBD2 might be the D (6 bases). CDR1 and CDR2 from the germline V gene are SGHTA and FQGNSA. The CDR3 is 17 residues long. V was clipped by 5 bases and J by 1 base, with 19 bases between them. The CDR3 sequence is CASSIQPPGVGTDTQYF. The CDR3 region has the DNA TGTGCCAGCAGCATCCAGCCCCCGGGGGTAGGCACAGATACGCAGTATTTT.

V gene TRBV3-1 (or the pseudogene TRBV3-2) combines with J gene TRBJ1-3, with a weak D call TRBD1 (6 bases). Germline CDR1 and CDR2: LGHDT and YNNKEL (reference sequence). Trimming took 5 bases from V and 0 from J, leaving 11 bases between them. The CDR3 sequence is 15 residues long. CDR3 residues: CASSSGQSSGNTIYF. CDR3 nucleotide sequence: TGTGCCAGCAGCTCCGGACAGAGCTCTGGAAACACCATATATTTT.

The V and J genes are TRBV7-9 and TRBJ1-2; D uncertain. The CDR3 has 13 amino acids. V was pared by 6 bases and J by 8 bases, with 16 bases between. Germline assignment: CDR1 SEHNR and CDR2 FQNEAQ (reference sequence). In DNA form, the CDR3 reads TGTGCCAGCAGGACCGGGAGCGCGTTGGGCTACACCTTC. It translates to CASRTGSALGYTF. Based on the CDR3 plus reference TRBV7-9 and TRBJ1-2, the full variable domain is DTGVSQNPRHKITKRGQNVTFRCDPISEHNRLYWYRQTLGQGPEFLTYFQNEAQLEKSRLLSDRFSAERPKGSFSTLEIQRTEQGDSAMYLCASRTGSALGYTFGSGTRLTVV.

The rearrangement joins TRBV7-3 to TRBJ1-5; D gene ambiguous. Trimming removed 2 bases at V and 4 bases at J, with 9 bases between. Germline V lookup: CDR1 SGHTA, CDR2 FQGTGA. The CDR3 extends over 14 amino acids. The CDR3 spells CASSLSRENQPQHF. CDR3 sequence (DNA): TGTGCCAGCAGCTTATCACGGGAAAATCAGCCCCAGCATTTT.

V and J are TRBV19 and TRBJ1-6; 9 bases map to TRBD1. The CDR3 is made up of 17 amino acids. The trim removed 2 bases at V and 11 bases at J, leaving 13 bases unmatched. The V gene's germline CDR1 is LNHDA and CDR2 SQIVND (reference sequence). As DNA, the CDR3 is TGTGCCAGTAGTATATCCCCCCCGGGACAGGGTTTGACACCCCTCCACTTT. It yields the protein CASSISPPGQGLTPLHF.

The chain carries TRBV6-5 and TRBJ1-2; 7 bases match TRBD1. The CDR3 totals 13 residues. The germline V gene has CDR1 MNHEY and CDR2 SVGAGI. J was trimmed by 2 bases and V by 7 bases; bases with no gene match: 4. The CDR3 region is CASTTGLNYGYTF. The DNA for the CDR3 is TGTGCCAGCACGACAGGGCTCAACTATGGCTACACCTTC.

The chain links TRBV29-1 to TRBJ2-3, with 9 positions matching TRBD1. V shed 5 bases, J shed 4 bases, and the junction held 10 bases outside the gene matches. The CDR3 has 15 residues. Per the germline V gene, CDR1 is SQVTM and CDR2 is ANQGSEA. The CDR3 loop reads CSVYRRTGDPDTQYF. CDR3 sequence (DNA): TGCAGCGTTTATAGAAGGACAGGGGATCCAGATACGCAGTATTTT.

The chain has TRBV19 and TRBJ1-1; D may be TRBD1 (5 bases). Germline assignment: CDR1 LNHDA and CDR2 SQIVND (reference sequence). This CDR3 contains 15 residues. V lost 6 bases and J lost 0, with 14 bases in between. The CDR3 sequence: CASRSRVGMNTEAFF. Here the CDR3 DNA reads TGTGCCAGTAGATCCAGGGTAGGCATGAACACTGAAGCTTTCTTT. Using reference TRBV19 and TRBJ1-1 for the parts outside the CDR3, the full variable domain is DGGITQSPKYLFRKEGQNVTLSCEQNLNHDAMYWYRQDPGQGLRLIYYSQIVNDFQKGDIAEGYSVSREKKESFPLTVTSAQKNPTAFYLCASRSRVGMNTEAFFGQGTRLTVV.

As regards this clone: Other DNA sequences from this sample encode an identical CDR3 as well. This rearrangement joins TRBV6-1 to TRBJ1-5; D is ambiguous. Germline V gene lookup returns CDR1 MNHNS and CDR2 SASEGT. Trimming left V 1 base short and J 7 bases short, with 14 bases between. The CDR3 is made up of 15 amino acids. The CDR3 sequence: CASSEDRGSGQPQHF. In nucleotides, the CDR3 is TGTGCCAGCAGTGAAGACAGAGGGTCAGGACAGCCCCAGCATTTT.

A few counts support this clone. The sample holds other DNA sequences that translate to the same CDR3. J is TRBJ1-5 and V is TRBV11-2; D uncertain. The germline V gene encodes CDR1 SGHAT and CDR2 FQNNGV. V was cut by 0 bases and J by 6 bases, with 6 bases left in between. This CDR3 is 13 amino acids long. The CDR3 protein is CASSLDRGQPQHF. CDR3 DNA: TGTGCCAGCAGCTTAGATCGCGGTCAGCCCCAGCATTTT.

This clone was counted between two and nine times. The rearrangement uses TRBV5-4 and TRBJ2-1; no definite D call. The germline V and J ends were trimmed by 2 bases and 9 bases, with 6 bases remaining between them. CDR1 and CDR2 from the germline V gene are SGHNT and YYREEE (reference sequence). The CDR3 spans 11 residues. DNA for the CDR3: TGTGCCAGCAGCTTATTCAGTGAGCAGTTCTTC. Amino acid sequence: CASSLFSEQFF.

The V call is TRBV28, the J call TRBJ1-4; D unclear. The CDR3 runs to 13 residues. Trimming removed 6 bases from V and 8 bases from J, with 13 bases in between. Germline CDR1 and CDR2: MDHEN and SYDVKM. CDR3 residues: CASRTEREEKLFF. DNA for the CDR3: TGTGCCAGCAGAACGGAGCGGGAGGAAAAACTGTTTTTT.

The J gene is TRBJ1-1, the V gene TRBV11-2; TRBD1 matches 7 bases. CDR1 and CDR2 from the germline V gene are SGHAT and FQNNGV. Losses at the gene ends were 3 bases for V and 3 bases for J; bases not matched to a gene: 10. The CDR3 is made up of 16 amino acids. The CDR3 nucleotides read TGTGCCAGCAGCTTCCGGACAGGCCAAAGCGACACTGAAGCTTTCTTT. Protein: CASSFRTGQSDTEAFF.

V gene TRBV25-1 combines with J gene TRBJ1-4, with D unresolved. V lost 3 bases to trimming and J lost 3 bases, with 8 bases between them. Germline assignment: CDR1 MGHDK and CDR2 SYGVNS. The CDR3 consists of 14 residues. CDR3 coding DNA: TGTGCCAGCAGTGATTTGGCAGCTAATGAAAAACTGTTTTTT. Protein sequence: CASSDLAANEKLFF.

Only one count was recorded for this clone. This chain uses TRBV19 with TRBJ2-7; TRBD1 aligns across 7 bases. Germline CDR1 and CDR2: LNHDA and SQIVND (reference sequence). CDR3 length equals 15 residues. With V trimmed by 5 bases and J by 3 bases, 10 bases remained unmatched. As DNA, the CDR3 is TGTGCCAGTAGTTTCCCAGGGGGAAAAGGCTACGAGCAGTACTTC. Translated, it gives CASSFPGGKGYEQYF.

The chain is built from TRBV4-1 and TRBJ2-1; TRBD1 aligns across 8 bases. CDR1 and CDR2 from the germline V gene are MGHRA and YSYEKL. V gave up 1 base and J gave up 3 bases; unmatched junction bases: 14. The CDR3 contains 19 residues. The CDR3 DNA reads as TGCGCCAGCAGCCAAGGGTCGGATGTGGGCAGGGGGCACTACAATGAGCAGTTCTTC. Amino acids: CASSQGSDVGRGHYNEQFF.